This TCR beta chain comes out of a study of T cell changes during pregnancy in multiple sclerosis. V lost 4 bases to trimming and J lost 6 bases; unmatched junction nucleotides: 5. This CDR3 comprises 13 residues. CDR1 and CDR2 (germline): MNHNY, SVGAGI (reference sequence). The protocol was immunoSEQ multiplex PCR, while the TCRdb copy is restricted to in-frame clones and leaves out a portion. Counted here are approximately 120,000 clones, about 95% occurring once; the ten biggest clones make up roughly 0.45%. The source of this sequence is a female donor with multiple sclerosis, enrolled in a pregnancy study. The chain couples TRBV6-6 to TRBJ2-7, with 8 bases aligning to TRBD2. Sample: peripheral blood, taken after pregnancy. CDR3 residues: CASSSGLAPEQYF. Here the CDR3 DNA reads TGTGCCAGCAGTTCAGGACTAGCTCCCGAGCAGTACTTC.